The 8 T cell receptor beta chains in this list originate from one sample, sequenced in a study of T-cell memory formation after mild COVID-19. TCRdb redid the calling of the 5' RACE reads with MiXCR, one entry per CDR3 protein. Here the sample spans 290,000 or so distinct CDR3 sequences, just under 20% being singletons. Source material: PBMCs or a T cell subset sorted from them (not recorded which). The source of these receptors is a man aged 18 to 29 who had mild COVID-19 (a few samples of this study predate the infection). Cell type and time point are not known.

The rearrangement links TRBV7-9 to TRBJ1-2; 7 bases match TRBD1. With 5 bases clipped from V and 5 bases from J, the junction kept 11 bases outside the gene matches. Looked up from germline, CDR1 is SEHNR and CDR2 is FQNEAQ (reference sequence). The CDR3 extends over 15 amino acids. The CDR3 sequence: CASSPDSRTGYGYTF. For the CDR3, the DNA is TGTGCCAGCAGCCCCGACTCTAGGACAGGATATGGCTACACCTTC. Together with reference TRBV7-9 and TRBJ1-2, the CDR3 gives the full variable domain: DTGVSQNPRHKITKRGQNVTFRCDPISEHNRLYWYRQTLGQGPEFLTYFQNEAQLEKSRLLSDRFSAERPKGSFSTLEIQRTEQGDSAMYLCASSPDSRTGYGYTFGSGTRLTVV.

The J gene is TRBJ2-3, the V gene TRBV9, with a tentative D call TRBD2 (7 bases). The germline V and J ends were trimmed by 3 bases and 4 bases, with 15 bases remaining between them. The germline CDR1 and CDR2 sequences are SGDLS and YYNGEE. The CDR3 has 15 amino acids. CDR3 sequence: CASSGRGASPDTQYF. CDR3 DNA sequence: TGTGCCAGCAGCGGACGGGGGGCTAGTCCAGATACGCAGTATTTT.

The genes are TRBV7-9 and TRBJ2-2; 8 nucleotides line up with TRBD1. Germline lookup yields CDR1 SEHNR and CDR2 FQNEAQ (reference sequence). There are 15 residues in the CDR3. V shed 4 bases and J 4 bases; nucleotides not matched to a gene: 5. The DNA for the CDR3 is TGTGCCAGCAGCTCCAGGGGGCCAGGCACCGGGGAGCTGTTTTTT. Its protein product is CASSSRGPGTGELFF.

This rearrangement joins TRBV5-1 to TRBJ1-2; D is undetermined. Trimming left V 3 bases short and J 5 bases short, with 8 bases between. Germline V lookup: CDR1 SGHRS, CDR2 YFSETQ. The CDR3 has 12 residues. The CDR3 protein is CASSWDVYGYTF. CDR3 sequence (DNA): TGCGCCAGCAGCTGGGATGTGTATGGCTACACCTTC.

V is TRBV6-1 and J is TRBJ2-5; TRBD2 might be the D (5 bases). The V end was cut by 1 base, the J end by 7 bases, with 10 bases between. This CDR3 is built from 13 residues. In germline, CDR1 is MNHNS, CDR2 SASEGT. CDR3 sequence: CASSEVLAGTQYF. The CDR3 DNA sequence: TGTGCCAGCAGTGAAGTGCTAGCCGGGACCCAGTACTTC.

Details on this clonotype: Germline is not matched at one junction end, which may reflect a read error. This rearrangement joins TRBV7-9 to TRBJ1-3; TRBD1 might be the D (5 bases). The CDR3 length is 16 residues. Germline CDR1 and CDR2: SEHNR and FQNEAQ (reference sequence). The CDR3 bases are TGTGCCAGCACCGTCCCCGGGGGGTCCTCCGGAAACACCACATATTTT. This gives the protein CASTVPGGSSGNTTYF.

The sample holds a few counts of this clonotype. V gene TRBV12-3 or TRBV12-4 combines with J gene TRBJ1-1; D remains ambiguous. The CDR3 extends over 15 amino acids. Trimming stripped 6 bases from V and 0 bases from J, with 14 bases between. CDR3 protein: CASRETLEVNTEAFF. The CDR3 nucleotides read TGTGCCAGCAGGGAGACATTGGAGGTGAACACTGAAGCTTTCTTT.

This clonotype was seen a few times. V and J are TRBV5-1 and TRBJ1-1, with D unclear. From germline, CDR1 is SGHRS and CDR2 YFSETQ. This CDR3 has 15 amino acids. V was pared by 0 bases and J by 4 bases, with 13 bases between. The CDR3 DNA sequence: TGCGCCAGCAGCTTGGGTTCCGGTTGGATCACTGAAGCTTTCTTT. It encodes CASSLGSGWITEAFF.